A selection of T cell receptor beta chains follows, all from one sample in a study of T cells in Graves' hyperthyroidism and ophthalmopathy. In TCRdb, the multiplex PCR reads were re-called with MiXCR into one record per CDR3 protein. The sample comprises roughly 260,000 distinct CDR3 sequences, about 14% of which are singletons, and 10% to 15% rests with the top ten. The specimen was blood. Receptors were obtained from a woman between 35 and 50 years old with Graves' hyperthyroidism that later progressed to Graves' ophthalmopathy. Both conserved end residues are part of each CDR3. A D gene is named only where the DNA matches it firmly. Expanded clones get a size class; other rows say once, few or many, or leave the size out.

v_call	d_call	clone_size	j_call	cdr3_nt	cdr3_aa
TRBV6-2/TRBV6-3	NA	many	TRBJ2-6	TGTGCCAGCAGCCCCGTCGCCCCATCCTCTGGGGCCAACGTCCTGACTTTC	CASSPVAPSSGANVLTF
TRBV4-1	TRBD1	many	TRBJ1-1	TGCGCCAGCAGCCCCAGACCGGCAGGGGGGATGAACACTGAAGCTTTCTTT	CASSPRPAGGMNTEAFF
TRBV6-1	NA	many	TRBJ1-1	TGTGCCAGCAGTTTTTACGCAGGGGACACTGAAGCTTTCTTT	CASSFYAGDTEAFF
TRBV18	NA	many	TRBJ2-7	TGTGCCAGCTCACCGGTGGGGACGGCGAGCTCCTACGAGCAGTACTTC	CASSPVGTASSYEQYF
TRBV30	NA	many	TRBJ1-1	TGTGCCTGGTTAAGGGGGGCTGAAGCTTTCTTT	CAWLRGAEAFF
TRBV3-1	NA	many	TRBJ2-7	TGTGCCAGCAGCCCCGGTTTGGGGAGAGAGCAGTACTTC	CASSPGLGREQYF
TRBV13	NA	many	TRBJ1-5	TGTGCCAGCAGCTTAAGGGAATACGGAGGCAATCAGCCCCAGCATTTT	CASSLREYGGNQPQHF
TRBV11-2	NA	many	TRBJ2-3	TGTGCCAGCAGCTGGGGTGTTTTCACAGATACGCAGTATTTT	CASSWGVFTDTQYF
TRBV6-2/TRBV6-3	NA	many	TRBJ2-3	TGTGCCAGCAGTTGGGGCCTTATCGGGCCAGATACGCAGTATTTT	CASSWGLIGPDTQYF
TRBV15	TRBD1	many	TRBJ2-7	TGTGCCACCAGCAGTGAGACAGGGACCGCCGAGCAGTACTTC	CATSSETGTAEQYF
TRBV20-1	NA	many	TRBJ2-1	TGCAGTGCCCATCCGGGACACAACTACAATGAGCAGTTCTTC	CSAHPGHNYNEQFF
TRBV10-3	NA	many	TRBJ2-1	TGTGCCATCAGTGTTCAGGGACTCACCCTCTACAATGAGCAGTTCTTC	CAISVQGLTLYNEQFF
TRBV4-1	TRBD2	many	TRBJ2-3	TGCGCCAGCAGCCGCTCTAGCGGTAGCACAGATACGCAGTATTTT	CASSRSSGSTDTQYF
TRBV30	NA	many	TRBJ2-3	TGTGCCTGGAGTCTCTCCGGGAATACGCAGTATTTT	CAWSLSGNTQYF
TRBV6-5	TRBD1	NA	TRBJ1-4	TGTGCCAGCAGTTACTCGGCCGGACAGGGGGCGCTTGAGGAAAAACTGTTTTTT	CASSYSAGQGALEEKLFF
TRBV18	TRBD2	many	TRBJ2-7	TGTGCCAGCTCACGCATTAGCGGGAGTGGCGACGAGCAGTACTTC	CASSRISGSGDEQYF
TRBV10-3	TRBD2	few	TRBJ2-1	TGTGCCATCAGTGAGTCAGGAGCGGGAGGGCCCTCGTTTTACAATGAGCAGTTCTTC	CAISESGAGGPSFYNEQFF
TRBV30	NA	many	TRBJ2-7	TGTGCCTGCGACCACTCCTACGAGCAGTACTTC	CACDHSYEQYF
TRBV11-2	TRBD2	many	TRBJ2-7	TGTGCCAGCAGCTTCGAAGCGGGAATCCCCAGGGAGCAGTACTTC	CASSFEAGIPREQYF
TRBV3-1	TRBD2	many	TRBJ2-7	TGTGCCAGCAGCCTGAATAGCGGGATTTACGAGCAGTACTTC	CASSLNSGIYEQYF
TRBV15	TRBD1	few	TRBJ2-1	TGTGCCACCAGCAGATTCCCCCGGGACAGGGGAGTAAATGAGCAGTTCTTC	CATSRFPRDRGVNEQFF
TRBV28	TRBD1	many	TRBJ1-1	TGTGCCAGCAGCAGACAGGGGTTGAACACTGAAGCTTTCTTT	CASSRQGLNTEAFF
TRBV5-1	TRBD1	many	TRBJ1-6	TGCGCCAGCAGCTTGGGACAGGGCATGACACCCCTCCACTTT	CASSLGQGMTPLHF
TRBV12-3/TRBV12-4	TRBD2	many	TRBJ2-1	TGTGCCAGCAGTCTGTGGGGGACTAGCGGGAACTATGAGCAGTTCTTC	CASSLWGTSGNYEQFF
TRBV2	TRBD1	many	TRBJ2-5	TGTACCAGCAGTGAAGAGGGGGCCTCGGTCTACCAAGAGACCCAGTACTTC	CTSSEEGASVYQETQYF
TRBV27	NA	many	TRBJ2-1	TGTGCCAGCAGTACTACGTCCGGGCAGGTGCAGTTCTTC	CASSTTSGQVQFF
TRBV6-1	TRBD2	many	TRBJ2-7	TGTGCCAGCAGTAGACGACTAGCGGGAGGGTACGAGCAGTACTTC	CASSRRLAGGYEQYF
TRBV20-1	NA	many	TRBJ2-7	TGCAGTGCTAGAGACAATCGCAGCCCTAGGCCGCCCTACGAGCAGTACTTC	CSARDNRSPRPPYEQYF
TRBV11-2	NA	many	TRBJ2-2	TGTGCCAGCAGCCCCTTCCCTAGCGCGGACACCGGGGAGCTGTTTTTT	CASSPFPSADTGELFF
TRBV5-1	NA	many	TRBJ2-2	TGCGCCAGCAGCGTCAGGGGGACTAACCCCACCGGGGAGCTGTTTTTT	CASSVRGTNPTGELFF
TRBV27	NA	many	TRBJ2-2	TGTGCCAGCAGTCTAAGGACCGGGGAGCTGTTTTTT	CASSLRTGELFF